This T cell receptor beta chain stems from a study of T cell responses to AZD1222 COVID-19 vaccine. The wider study: Second-dose timings of about 4 or about 12 weeks were pooled. Study-wide points: Across spike, vaccine-associated CD4 TCRs were found, dominant at 160-218 and 743-854.

The CDR3 contains 16 residues. V lost 5 bases and J lost 1; bases outside the gene matches: 4. Germline CDR1 and CDR2: SGHNT and YENEEA. Worth noting for this clone: Its antigen remains unknown.

TCRdb's table, derived via immunoSEQ multiplex PCR, lists solely in-frame clones and lacks some. The sample has about 120,000 clones, around nine tenths seen once. This chain connects TRBV11-3 to TRBJ2-2, with 10 bases matching TRBD2. Material: peripheral blood, obtained on day 0 of AZD1222 vaccination. This clonotype originated in an adult in good health. The CDR3: CASSPRTSGNTGELFF. The CDR3 DNA is TGTGCCAGCAGCCCCAGGACTAGCGGGAACACCGGGGAGCTGTTTTTT.